The 17 T cell receptor beta chains below all came from one sample that was sequenced in a study of cytomegalovirus exposure and HLA in healthy donors. Profiled with immunoSEQ multiplex PCR; TCRdb holds only in-frame clones, not every one. In the table there are 150,000 to 200,000 clones, 96% of which are singletons. The material sequenced was PBMCs. These receptors originate from a young woman in good health and CMV-seronegative.

The rearrangement links TRBV27 to TRBJ2-1; D is unresolved. CDR3 length equals 13 residues. Germline V lookup: CDR1 MNHEY, CDR2 SMNVEV (reference sequence). Trimming removed 6 bases at V and 7 bases at J, with 13 bases between. CDR3 in amino acids: CASRQASWNEQFF. CDR3 nucleotides: TGTGCCAGCAGACAAGCTAGTTGGAATGAGCAGTTCTTC.

The chain is built from TRBV11-2 and TRBJ2-2; TRBD1 matches 9 bases. V was clipped by 4 bases and J by 4 bases; unmatched bases: 10. The CDR3 is 17 amino acids. Germline lookup yields CDR1 SGHAT and CDR2 FQNNGV. The CDR3 sequence: CASSSFNRGRVTGELFF. CDR3 nucleotide sequence: TGTGCCAGCAGCTCCTTCAACAGGGGGCGGGTCACCGGGGAGCTGTTTTTT.

This clone appeared a single time. The V call is TRBV7-2, the J call TRBJ1-6, with TRBD1 matching 8 bases. The germline gives CDR1 SGHTA, CDR2 FQGNSA. The V segment lost 5 bases and the J segment 9 bases; nucleotides outside the gene matches: 6. This CDR3 comprises 14 residues. The DNA of the CDR3 is TGTGCCAGCAGCCCGACAGGGGAGGGTTCACCCCTCCACTTT. Its protein product is CASSPTGEGSPLHF.

Only one count was recorded for this clone. The J gene is TRBJ1-2, the V gene TRBV9, with D perhaps TRBD1 (6 bases). This CDR3 is built from 17 residues. V lost 0 bases, J lost 8 bases, and 23 bases lay in between. Germline V gene sequence: CDR1 SGDLS, CDR2 YYNGEE. The CDR3 DNA sequence: TGTGCCAGCAGCGTAGGAGGTTGGGGGACACAAGATGAAGGCTACACCTTC. Translation gives CASSVGGWGTQDEGYTF.

The J gene is TRBJ2-7, the V gene TRBV5-1; TRBD1 matches at 8 bases. CDR3 length: 13 residues. The junction had 6 bases not matched to a gene; V was cut back by 4 bases and J by 6 bases. Germline CDR1 is SGHRS and CDR2 is YFSETQ. The CDR3 here is CASSHGQGFEQYF. The CDR3 nucleotides are TGCGCCAGCAGCCATGGACAGGGATTCGAGCAGTACTTC.

The CDR3 region is CASSVSDGTEAFF. CDR3 bases: TGTGCCAGCAGCGTAAGCGACGGCACTGAAGCTTTCTTT. The chain links TRBV9 to TRBJ1-1; D is unresolved. This CDR3 spans 13 amino acids. Germline CDR1 SGDLS, CDR2 YYNGEE. The germline V and J ends were trimmed by 1 base and 4 bases, with 8 bases remaining between them.

This chain links TRBV21-1 with TRBJ1-5; TRBD1 was called by the table and not checked on the DNA. TRBV21-1 is shown as a pseudogene. The length of the CDR3 is 18 residues. CDR3 sequence reads: CASSPGDPGQGRDQPQHF. The CDR3 region has the DNA TGTGCCAGCAGCCCCGGGGACCCTGGACAGGGAAGAGATCAGCCCCAGCATTTT.

In its sample, this clone was seen a few times. This sequence joins TRBV7-3 and TRBJ2-7; no firm D call. The CDR3 length is 12 residues. Germline V CDR1 and CDR2: SGHTA, FQGTGA. The germline V and J ends were trimmed by 5 bases and 3 bases, with 8 bases remaining between them. Here the CDR3 DNA reads TGTGCCAGCAGCCCTACTATCTACGAGCAGTACTTC. Its protein is CASSPTIYEQYF.

This clone was seen a handful of times. CDR3 sequence reads: CASSNRDRVNIQYF. The DNA for the CDR3 is TGTGCCAGTAGTAACCGGGACAGGGTAAACATTCAGTACTTC. The J gene is TRBJ2-4, the V gene TRBV19; TRBD1 agrees at 9 bases. Germline V lookup: CDR1 LNHDA, CDR2 SQIVND (reference sequence). The J segment lost 6 bases and the V segment lost 4 bases, leaving 4 bases of the junction unmatched. This CDR3 has 14 amino acids.

This chain uses TRBV6-4 with TRBJ2-2, with D possibly TRBD1 on 5 matching bases. Germline V gene sequence: CDR1 MRHNA, CDR2 SNTAGT. Trimming cost V 6 bases and J 6 bases, with 14 bases left between them. The CDR3 contains 14 residues. CDR3 residues: CASSKNSGPGELFF. The CDR3 DNA sequence: TGTGCCAGCAGCAAGAACTCAGGGCCCGGGGAGCTGTTTTTT.

This chain connects TRBV7-2 to TRBJ2-3, with D possibly matching TRBD1 (5 bases). Germline CDR1 reads SGHTA; CDR2 reads FQGNSA. The CDR3 extends over 14 amino acids. Trimming left V 4 bases short and J 5 bases short, with 13 bases between. The CDR3 DNA follows: TGTGCCAGCAGCTCCCTACCTGACAGAGATACGCAGTATTTT. It codes for CASSSLPDRDTQYF.

The V and J genes are TRBV6-5 and TRBJ1-1; D may be TRBD1 (6 bases). V was clipped by 6 bases and J by 7 bases, with 15 bases between them. Germline lookup yields CDR1 MNHEY and CDR2 SVGAGI. CDR3 size: 13 residues. CDR3 nucleotides: TGTGCCAGCAGCCGACAGGTCAATGATGAAGCTTTCTTT. It encodes CASSRQVNDEAFF.

The chain has TRBV18 and TRBJ2-2; TRBD1 aligns across 8 bases. With V trimmed by 3 bases and J by 6 bases, 3 bases remained unmatched. The CDR3 has 14 residues. Germline CDR1 is KGHSH and CDR2 is LQKENI. In DNA form, the CDR3 reads TGTGCCAGCTCACCTGGACAGGGTCCCGGGGAGCTGTTTTTT. Protein sequence: CASSPGQGPGELFF.

This sequence joins TRBV7-9 and TRBJ2-7; 7 bases fit TRBD1. The CDR3 loop spans 14 amino acids. CDR1 is SEHNR, CDR2 FQNEAQ, per germline (reference sequence). J gave up 1 base and V 8 bases, and 8 bases lay outside the gene matches. This chain's CDR3 is CASSADRRSYEQYF. CDR3 in DNA: TGTGCCAGCTCCGCGGACAGGAGATCCTACGAGCAGTACTTC.

The chain is built from TRBV5-4 and TRBJ2-7; the match to TRBD2 covers 7 bases. This CDR3 has 16 residues. Germline V gene sequence: CDR1 SGHNT, CDR2 YYREEE (reference sequence). The ends lost 0 bases at V and 3 bases at J; junction bases unmatched: 9. The CDR3 DNA reads as TGTGCCAGCAGCTTGGCCAGCGGGGCATTGAACTACGAGCAGTACTTC. Amino acids: CASSLASGALNYEQYF.

The chain is built from TRBV29-1 and TRBJ2-1; D might be TRBD1 (5 bases). This CDR3 contains 15 residues. The V gene lost 1 base and the J gene lost 4 bases, with 14 bases spanning the gap. Germline-derived CDR1 and CDR2 are SQVTM and ANQGSEA. The CDR3 bases are TGCAGCGTTGAAGGAGACAGATTGGGTTACAATGAGCAGTTCTTC. Residues: CSVEGDRLGYNEQFF.

The V and J genes are TRBV19 and TRBJ2-5; 12 bases agree with TRBD2. Germline-derived CDR1 and CDR2 are LNHDA and SQIVND (reference sequence). The V and J ends lost 5 bases and 4 bases, in that order; junction bases with no gene match: 14. This CDR3 comprises 18 residues. The CDR3 nucleotides are TGTGCCAGTAGTGCTCTAGCGGGGGGGGTATCAATACGAGAGACCCAGTACTTC. Residues: CASSALAGGVSIRETQYF.